These 11 T cell receptor beta chains originate from one sample sequenced in a study of blood T cells in healthy people across ages. Next came a second PCR, run for about 7 to 12 cycles, which used a sample-barcoded 5' primer along with a J-beta primer mix. TCRdb re-called the 5' RACE reads with MiXCR, one entry per CDR3 protein. Found here are 1.5 million to 2 million distinct CDR3 sequences, approximately 50% of them singletons; the top ten hold over 2%. The sequenced sample was blood. The receptors derive from a woman aged 35 to 49 in good health.

The chain employs TRBV5-1 and TRBJ2-5; the match to TRBD2 covers 14 bases. With 3 bases clipped from V and 1 base from J, the junction kept 11 bases outside the gene matches. Germline CDR1 is SGHRS and CDR2 is YFSETQ. The CDR3 spans 19 residues. The CDR3 is CASSSGLAGGQVVQETQYF. The CDR3 DNA is TGCGCCAGCAGCTCCGGACTAGCGGGGGGCCAGGTCGTCCAAGAGACCCAGTACTTC. The whole variable domain, remainder taken from reference TRBV5-1 and TRBJ2-5, is KAGVTQTPRYLIKTRGQQVTLSCSPISGHRSVSWYQQTPGQGLQFLFEYFSETQRNKGNFPGRFSGRQFSNSRSEMNVSTLELGDSALYLCASSSGLAGGQVVQETQYFGPGTRLLVL.

This clonotype was counted only a few times. The rearrangement uses TRBV28 and TRBJ2-1, with a weak D call TRBD2 (6 bases). Trimming pared 7 bases from V and 1 base from J, leaving 17 bases between. The CDR3 spans 16 residues. Germline assignment: CDR1 MDHEN and CDR2 SYDVKM. CDR3: CASTPSGGKSYNEQFF. The CDR3 bases are TGTGCCAGCACCCCTAGTGGGGGGAAGTCCTACAATGAGCAGTTCTTC.

There are many counts of this clonotype. The chain recombines TRBV6-2 or TRBV6-3 with TRBJ2-4, with D perhaps TRBD1 (6 bases). V shed 2 bases and J shed 7 bases, with 15 bases lying between them. Germline V gene lookup returns CDR1 MNHEY and CDR2 SVGEGT. CDR3 length equals 15 residues. The CDR3 region has the DNA TGTGCCAGCAGTTACGAGGGAGCAGGGGCGAACATTCAGTACTTC. Residues: CASSYEGAGANIQYF.

This clonotype was recorded a few times. The chain has TRBV5-1 and TRBJ2-1; maybe TRBD2 (5 bases). Deletions cut 0 bases from V and 8 bases from J, with 12 bases between. The CDR3 loop spans 14 amino acids. Per the germline V gene, CDR1 is SGHRS and CDR2 is YFSETQ. This chain's CDR3 is CASSLGLLSDEQFF. DNA of the CDR3: TGCGCCAGCAGCTTGGGACTACTCAGCGATGAGCAGTTCTTC.

This rearrangement joins TRBV5-6 to TRBJ2-5, with 7 bases that match TRBD2. The V and J ends lost 5 bases and 5 bases, in that order; junction bases with no gene match: 9. The CDR3 has 14 amino acids. CDR1 is SGHDT, CDR2 YYEEEE, per germline. The DNA for the CDR3 is TGTGCCAGCAGATGGACCGGGGAGGGGGAGACCCAGTACTTC. It is translated as CASRWTGEGETQYF.

The V and J genes are TRBV7-2 and TRBJ1-2; D might be TRBD1 (6 bases). The CDR3 loop spans 15 amino acids. Germline lookup yields CDR1 SGHTA and CDR2 FQGNSA. V lost 3 bases, J lost 4 bases, and 15 bases lay in between. Here the CDR3 reads CASSLAGGGRYGYTF. The CDR3 DNA follows: TGTGCCAGCAGCTTGGCGGGCGGGGGCCGCTATGGCTACACCTTC.

This clonotype was counted many times. The rearrangement joins TRBV7-2 to TRBJ2-7; D not resolved. The germline CDR1 and CDR2 sequences are SGHTA and FQGNSA. V was clipped by 8 bases and J by 3 bases, with 14 bases between them. The CDR3 is made up of 13 amino acids. The DNA for the CDR3 is TGTGCCAGCTCCTCCCGTTATAGCTACGAGCAGTACTTC. Protein sequence: CASSSRYSYEQYF.

The V call is TRBV28, the J call TRBJ2-1, with TRBD2 as a possible D gene (6 bases). This CDR3 comprises 15 residues. With 7 bases removed from V and 9 bases from J, the gap between germline ends came to 22 bases. Germline CDR1 reads MDHEN; CDR2 reads SYDVKM. CDR3 sequence: CASIYLGNLGGEQFF. As DNA, the CDR3 is TGTGCCAGCATATACCTGGGGAACCTGGGGGGTGAGCAGTTCTTC.

In its sample, this clonotype was seen once. The chain has TRBV12-3 or TRBV12-4 and TRBJ2-2; D is undetermined. CDR3 size: 12 residues. V lost 3 bases to trimming and J lost 5 bases, with 4 bases between them. The CDR3 DNA reads TGTGCCAGCAGTTTCCAGACCGGGGAGCTGTTTTTT. This sequence encodes CASSFQTGELFF.

The chain links TRBV29-1 to TRBJ1-1; no clear D gene. This CDR3 comprises 14 residues. The ends were cut back, 4 bases at V and 1 base at J, with 13 bases in the middle. Germline V gene sequence: CDR1 SQVTM, CDR2 ANQGSEA. The CDR3 is CSVAWWLENTEAFF. The CDR3 region has the DNA TGCAGCGTTGCCTGGTGGCTCGAGAACACTGAAGCTTTCTTT.

This clonotype was seen a few times. This chain connects TRBV9 to TRBJ2-7; no clear D. From germline, CDR1 is SGDLS and CDR2 YYNGEE. V was clipped by 0 bases and J by 0 bases, with 7 bases between them. The CDR3 totals 14 residues. CDR3 bases: TGTGCCAGCAGCGTAGACGGGTTCTCCTACGAGCAGTACTTC. It codes for CASSVDGFSYEQYF.